This is a list of T cell receptor beta chains from one sample in a study of immune evolution from preneoplasia to lung adenocarcinoma. Using immunoSEQ multiplex PCR, the repertoire was profiled, and TCRdb retains in-frame clones only, with some absent. The profile shows 35,000 to 40,000 clones, roughly 74% of them singletons. Sequencing used FFPE invasive lung adenocarcinoma tissue. The receptors shown here come from a person between 55 and 70 years old with lung adenocarcinoma. Both conserved end residues are part of each CDR3. The order of the fields is clone size, J gene, V gene, D gene, CDR3 DNA, CDR3 protein. A D gene is named only where the DNA matches it firmly. Only some rows state a clone size, as once, few, many or a class for expanded clones.

once,TRBJ2-5,TRBV12-5,TRBD2,TGTGCTAGTGGTTTAGGGGCGGGAGGTCGAATTGGGGAGACCCAGTACTTC,CASGLGAGGRIGETQYF
-,TRBJ2-1,TRBV11-3,-,TGTGCCAGCAGCTTAGAAAATAGTAATGAGCAGTTCTTC,CASSLENSNEQFF
once,TRBJ2-1,TRBV18,-,TGTGCCAGCTCACCGTACGTGAACAATGAGCAGTTCTTC,CASSPYVNNEQFF
-,TRBJ1-1,TRBV5-4,-,TGTGCCAGCAGCTTGTATCAGGGCACTGAAGCTTTCTTT,CASSLYQGTEAFF
-,TRBJ1-5,TRBV7-2,-,TGTGCCAGCAGCCCAAAGACAGGCGGGAGTCAGCCCCAGCATTTT,CASSPKTGGSQPQHF
-,TRBJ2-1,TRBV18,TRBD2,TGTGCCAGCTCACCACGACTAGCGGGGGACAATGAGCAGTTCTTC,CASSPRLAGDNEQFF
few,TRBJ2-7,TRBV7-2,-,TGTGCCAGCAGCGCTGACAGCAACTCCTACGAGCAGTACTTC,CASSADSNSYEQYF
once,TRBJ1-5,TRBV7-9,-,TGTGCCAGCAGCTTGGGAAGTGGCAATCAGCCCCAGCATTTT,CASSLGSGNQPQHF
-,TRBJ2-7,TRBV7-6,-,TGTGCCAGCAGCTTAGGGGAGTTCACAGGGATGGGGGAGGCCCCCTACGAGCAGTACTTC,CASSLGEFTGMGEAPYEQYF
few,TRBJ1-2,TRBV9,-,TGTGCCAGCAGCGTCCCCTATGGCTACACCTTC,CASSVPYGYTF
-,TRBJ1-4,TRBV5-4,-,TGTGCCAGCAGCTTGGCGGCTAATGAAAAACTGTTTTTT,CASSLAANEKLFF
-,TRBJ1-1,TRBV5-1,-,TGCGCCAGCAGAGGTCAGCACAACACTGAAGCTTTCTTT,CASRGQHNTEAFF
once,TRBJ1-5,TRBV10-2,-,TGCGCCAGCAGTGAACAGGGAAGGGGACCTCGGCAGCCCCAGCATTTT,CASSEQGRGPRQPQHF
-,TRBJ1-5,TRBV7-8,TRBD1,TGTGCCAGCAGCACTCGACAGGGGGGTGATCAGCCCCAGCATTTT,CASSTRQGGDQPQHF
-,TRBJ1-1,TRBV21-1,-,TGTGCCAGCAGCAAAGGCGTGTTGAGGGACAGGGGGATTAGGAAAGCTTTCTTT,CASSKGVLRDRGIRKAFF
-,TRBJ1-1,TRBV11-2,-,TGTGCCAGCAGCTTAGACCCCTCCCTTCGAGGACTTGAAGCTTTCTTT,CASSLDPSLRGLEAFF
-,TRBJ2-7,TRBV30,-,TGTGCCTGGACCGAAGGTAGCAGGTGGAACGAGCAGTACTTC,CAWTEGSRWNEQYF
few,TRBJ2-1,TRBV7-9,-,TGTGCCAGCAGCTTACTGCTGTACAATGAGCAGTTCTTC,CASSLLLYNEQFF
-,TRBJ2-2,TRBV28,TRBD2,TGTGCCAGCACGGGCGGGAGGAACACCGGGGAGCTGTTTTTT,CASTGGRNTGELFF
few,TRBJ2-3,TRBV27,-,TGTGCCAGCAGAAGGGGTCCGGGATGGACAGATACGCAGTATTTT,CASRRGPGWTDTQYF
-,TRBJ2-2,TRBV30,TRBD2,TGTGCCCAACCAGCGGGAGGGATCGGGGAGCTGTTTTTT,CAQPAGGIGELFF